Included here is one TCR beta chain sequence, with context. The CDR3 totals 14 residues. Unmatched junction bases numbered 5, after V lost 6 bases and J lost 2 bases. Germline V gene lookup returns CDR1 ENHRY and CDR2 SYGVKD. The data stem from a study of blood T cell repertoires in COVID-19. The data were produced by immunoSEQ multiplex PCR, yet TCRdb's version contains in-frame clones alone and is incomplete. The sample consists of approximately 300,000 clones, under 85% of them appearing once. The source is a human donor with COVID-19, enrolled during active disease. The donor label of this sample is uncertain. V gene TRBV10-3 combines with J gene TRBJ1-2; 8 positions agree with TRBD1. Sequenced input: peripheral blood. This CDR3 reads CAISPRGPNYGYTF. The CDR3, as DNA: TGTGCCATCAGCCCCAGGGGGCCCAACTATGGCTACACCTTC.